The rows below give T cell receptor beta chains drawn from one sample of a study of CD8+CD57+ T cells in acquired aplastic anemia. Each CDR3 protein gets one entry after TCRdb re-called the reads with MiXCR. The sample lists 250,000 to 300,000 distinct CDR3 sequences, 56% occurring once. Source material: sorted CD4+, CD8+, or CD8+CD57+ T cells (not recorded which) from PBMCs. The receptors were gathered from a human donor with aplastic anemia. Both conserved end residues are part of each CDR3. D genes are given only for firm matches. Part of the rows lack a size; the others show once, few, many or a class for expanded clones.

CDR3nt: TGTGCCACCAGCAGAGATCGTAAGGGGCCCAGAGAGGCTTTCTTT; CDR3aa: CATSRDRKGPREAFF; d_gene: NA; len: 15; v_gene: TRBV15; abundance: NA; j_gene: TRBJ1-1
CDR3nt: TGTGCCAGCAGCTCGATCCTAGCGGGGGCTGAGCAGTTCTTC; CDR3aa: CASSSILAGAEQFF; d_gene: TRBD2; len: 14; v_gene: TRBV7-9; abundance: NA; j_gene: TRBJ2-1
CDR3nt: TGCAGCGTTGTGGGAGGGGCCGGGGAGCTGTTTTTT; CDR3aa: CSVVGGAGELFF; d_gene: TRBD2; len: 12; v_gene: TRBV29-1; abundance: NA; j_gene: TRBJ2-2
CDR3nt: TGTGCCAGCCATCGACCCGGGACCAGAAACACCTTC; CDR3aa: CASHRPGTRNTF; d_gene: NA; len: 12; v_gene: TRBV6-5; abundance: NA; j_gene: TRBJ1-2
CDR3nt: TGCGCCAGCAAACAGACAGAGGATTCACCCCTCCACTTT; CDR3aa: CASKQTEDSPLHF; d_gene: NA; len: 13; v_gene: TRBV5-1; abundance: many; j_gene: TRBJ1-6
CDR3nt: TGTGCCACCAGAGGGGGGACCGGGACTAGCGGGAGGGCCTACGAGCAGTACTTC; CDR3aa: CATRGGTGTSGRAYEQYF; d_gene: TRBD2; len: 18; v_gene: TRBV15; abundance: NA; j_gene: TRBJ2-7
CDR3nt: TGCAGTGCTAGAGACTACAGCACAGATACGCAGTATTTT; CDR3aa: CSARDYSTDTQYF; d_gene: NA; len: 13; v_gene: TRBV20-1; abundance: many; j_gene: TRBJ2-3
CDR3nt: TGCAGTGCTAGAGATTCAGGCCAACCCTACGAGCAGTACTTC; CDR3aa: CSARDSGQPYEQYF; d_gene: NA; len: 14; v_gene: TRBV20-1; abundance: few; j_gene: TRBJ2-7
CDR3nt: TGCGCCAGCAGCGTTGGGGTGGGGGAATCACCCCTCCACTTT; CDR3aa: CASSVGVGESPLHF; d_gene: NA; len: 14; v_gene: TRBV5-1; abundance: NA; j_gene: TRBJ1-6
CDR3nt: TGTGCCAGCAGTTTCGACAGATCGAACACTGAAGCTTTCTTT; CDR3aa: CASSFDRSNTEAFF; d_gene: NA; len: 14; v_gene: TRBV12-3/TRBV12-4; abundance: few; j_gene: TRBJ1-1
CDR3nt: TGCAGTGCTATCGGGACTAGCGCGTTCTACGAGCAGTACTTC; CDR3aa: CSAIGTSAFYEQYF; d_gene: TRBD2; len: 14; v_gene: TRBV20-1; abundance: few; j_gene: TRBJ2-7
CDR3nt: TGCAGTGTCAGGAGAGCGAATCAGCCCCAGCATTTT; CDR3aa: CSVRRANQPQHF; d_gene: NA; len: 12; v_gene: TRBV20-1; abundance: NA; j_gene: TRBJ1-5
CDR3nt: TGTGCCAGCAGTTACTCGCAGCGGGAGAGCTCTGGAAACACCATATATTTT; CDR3aa: CASSYSQRESSGNTIYF; d_gene: NA; len: 17; v_gene: TRBV6-5; abundance: many; j_gene: TRBJ1-3
CDR3nt: TGTGCCAGCAGCCAAGATGGATGGCCGTATAATTCACCCCTCCACTTT; CDR3aa: CASSQDGWPYNSPLHF; d_gene: NA; len: 16; v_gene: TRBV14; abundance: few; j_gene: TRBJ1-6
CDR3nt: TGTGCTAGCAGAACTACAGGGAACACCGGGGAGCTGTTTTTT; CDR3aa: CASRTTGNTGELFF; d_gene: NA; len: 14; v_gene: TRBV7-7; abundance: NA; j_gene: TRBJ2-2
CDR3nt: TGTGCCATCAGTGAGTCGGGTGGGGCCGGGCAGCCCCAGCATTTT; CDR3aa: CAISESGGAGQPQHF; d_gene: NA; len: 15; v_gene: TRBV10-3; abundance: NA; j_gene: TRBJ1-5
CDR3nt: TGTGCCAGCAGCGTAGGGGTCTCGAACACTGAAGCTTTCTTT; CDR3aa: CASSVGVSNTEAFF; d_gene: NA; len: 14; v_gene: TRBV9; abundance: once; j_gene: TRBJ1-1
CDR3nt: TGTGCCAGCAGGGTGACTAAAGATGGCTACACCTTC; CDR3aa: CASRVTKDGYTF; d_gene: NA; len: 12; v_gene: TRBV7-3; abundance: NA; j_gene: TRBJ1-2
CDR3nt: TGTGCCAGCAGGGGGACGGGGAGCTCTGGAAACACCATATATTTT; CDR3aa: CASRGTGSSGNTIYF; d_gene: NA; len: 15; v_gene: TRBV25-1; abundance: few; j_gene: TRBJ1-3
CDR3nt: TGTGCCACCAGCAGACAGGGCCCGCAAGAGACCCAGTACTTC; CDR3aa: CATSRQGPQETQYF; d_gene: NA; len: 14; v_gene: TRBV15; abundance: NA; j_gene: TRBJ2-5
CDR3nt: TGCAGTGCTAGAGATTCTGGGACAGGGGACCCCTACGATCAGTACTTC; CDR3aa: CSARDSGTGDPYDQYF; d_gene: TRBD1; len: 16; v_gene: TRBV20-1; abundance: NA; j_gene: TRBJ2-7
CDR3nt: TGTGCCAGCAGCTACAGGGGAAGCTACACCTTC; CDR3aa: CASSYRGSYTF; d_gene: TRBD1; len: 11; v_gene: TRBV6-5; abundance: many; j_gene: TRBJ1-2
CDR3nt: TGTGCCAGCAGCCGGACGCAAGACACCTCCTACGAGCAGTACTTC; CDR3aa: CASSRTQDTSYEQYF; d_gene: NA; len: 15; v_gene: TRBV7-9; abundance: few; j_gene: TRBJ2-7
CDR3nt: TGTGCCAGCAGTGGACGAGCGGGAGTTATATCCGGGGAGCTGTTTTTT; CDR3aa: CASSGRAGVISGELFF; d_gene: TRBD2; len: 16; v_gene: TRBV7-2; abundance: NA; j_gene: TRBJ2-2
CDR3nt: TGTGCCAGCAGCTTCAATCCTGGGCTAGCGGGAGGGCCGGCGCACAATGAGCAGTTCTTC; CDR3aa: CASSFNPGLAGGPAHNEQFF; d_gene: TRBD2; len: 20; v_gene: TRBV11-2; abundance: many; j_gene: TRBJ2-1
CDR3nt: TGTGCCAGCAGTGGTTCGGGGGGGGAGACCCAGTACTTC; CDR3aa: CASSGSGGETQYF; d_gene: TRBD2; len: 13; v_gene: TRBV2; abundance: few; j_gene: TRBJ2-5
CDR3nt: TGTGCCACCAGTGCGGGGGGGACTAGCGGGATGGATACGCAGTATTTT; CDR3aa: CATSAGGTSGMDTQYF; d_gene: TRBD2; len: 16; v_gene: TRBV24-1; abundance: NA; j_gene: TRBJ2-3
CDR3nt: TGCGCCAGCAGCTTGACGGGGGAGGGCCTACCCGAGCAGTACTTC; CDR3aa: CASSLTGEGLPEQYF; d_gene: TRBD2; len: 15; v_gene: TRBV5-1; abundance: NA; j_gene: TRBJ2-7
CDR3nt: TGTGCCAGCAGTTTACCCCGAACCGGGACTAGGGGTCCCGGGGAGCTGTTTTTT; CDR3aa: CASSLPRTGTRGPGELFF; d_gene: TRBD2; len: 18; v_gene: TRBV27; abundance: NA; j_gene: TRBJ2-2
CDR3nt: TGCGCCAGCAGCCCAGGGGAGGCCTACGAGCAGTACTTC; CDR3aa: CASSPGEAYEQYF; d_gene: NA; len: 13; v_gene: TRBV4-3; abundance: NA; j_gene: TRBJ2-7
CDR3nt: TGTGCCAGCAGCTTAGTTGGGGGGGGCGGAGGCTACACCTTC; CDR3aa: CASSLVGGGGGYTF; d_gene: NA; len: 14; v_gene: TRBV7-2; abundance: NA; j_gene: TRBJ1-2
CDR3nt: TGTGCCAGCAGCTTACGGGGGGTATCCTACAATGAGCAGTTCTTC; CDR3aa: CASSLRGVSYNEQFF; d_gene: TRBD2; len: 15; v_gene: TRBV7-2; abundance: few; j_gene: TRBJ2-1
CDR3nt: TGTGCCACCAGCAGAGAGCAGGGGAGCTACGAGCAGTACTTC; CDR3aa: CATSREQGSYEQYF; d_gene: NA; len: 14; v_gene: TRBV15; abundance: NA; j_gene: TRBJ2-7
CDR3nt: TGCAGTGACCCGGGACTAGAATTCGGCGAGCAGTACTTC; CDR3aa: CSDPGLEFGEQYF; d_gene: TRBD2; len: 13; v_gene: TRBV20-1; abundance: NA; j_gene: TRBJ2-7
CDR3nt: TGTGCCAGCAGCCTGACTCGAGTGACCCAGTACTTC; CDR3aa: CASSLTRVTQYF; d_gene: NA; len: 12; v_gene: TRBV7-6; abundance: NA; j_gene: TRBJ2-5